This T cell receptor beta chain was retrieved from a study of OX40 agonist ivuxolimab in advanced cancers. Profiled with immunoSEQ multiplex PCR; TCRdb holds only in-frame clones, not every one. The sample has more than 45,000 clones; roughly 81% are singletons. The investigators sampled blood at baseline, at cycle 4 day 1, and at cycle 7 day 1. Germline values: CDR1 SGHTA, CDR2 FQGNSA. This CDR3 region has 13 residues. Between the trimmed V and J ends, which lost 2 bases and 8 bases, there was a span of 10 bases. The clonotype originates from an adult with an advanced solid tumor such as melanoma, head and neck, liver or kidney cancer. V and J are TRBV7-2 and TRBJ2-1, with D hard to call. The source material was CD4+ or CD8+ T cells sorted from blood, sampled in a trial of the OX40 agonist ivuxolimab. The CDR3, as DNA: TGTGCCAGCAGCTTAAAAGCCGGCCATGAGCAGTTCTTC. It yields the protein CASSLKAGHEQFF.